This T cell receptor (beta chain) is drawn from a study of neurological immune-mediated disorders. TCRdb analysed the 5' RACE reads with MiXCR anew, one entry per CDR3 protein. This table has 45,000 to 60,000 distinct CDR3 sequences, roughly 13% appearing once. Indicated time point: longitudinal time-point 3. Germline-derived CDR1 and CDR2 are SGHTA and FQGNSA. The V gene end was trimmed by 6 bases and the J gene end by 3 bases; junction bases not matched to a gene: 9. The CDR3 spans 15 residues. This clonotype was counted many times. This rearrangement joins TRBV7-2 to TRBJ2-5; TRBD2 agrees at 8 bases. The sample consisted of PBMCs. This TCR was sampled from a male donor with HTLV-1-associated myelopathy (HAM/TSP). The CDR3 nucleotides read TGTGCCAGCAGACCATCGGGGGGGTGGGAAGAGACCCAGTACTTC. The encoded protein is CASRPSGGWEETQYF.